This T cell receptor beta chain was documented in a study of blood T cell repertoires in COVID-19. Study background: Specimens from acute and convalescent COVID-19 originated in the United States, Italy and Spain. The cDNA or gDNA used as material had been derived from T cells, B-cell-depleted T cells, or PBMCs.

Trimming stripped 1 base from V and 6 bases from J, with 16 bases between. CDR3 length: 16 residues. Per the germline V gene, CDR1 is LNHNV and CDR2 is YYDKDF (reference sequence). Patients in Seattle were enrolled during active infection, then followed longitudinally. Per the original data handling: Estimates of nucleated cell counts were drawn from the amplification of reference gene primers. The method was immunoSEQ multiplex PCR; TCRdb's version includes in-frame clones alone and lacks a portion of them. The V and J calls and clone size are taken from that table; D and trimming were inferred from the DNA. The table records under 85,000 clones, 86% of them present only once.

The V call is TRBV15, the J call TRBJ2-1, with D possibly matching TRBD2 (6 bases). Sequenced sample: peripheral blood. The TCR comes from a man aged 40-49 years with COVID-19, enrolled during active disease. CDR3 in amino acids: CATSRARAGMGNEQFF. The CDR3 DNA reads as TGTGCCACCAGCAGAGCTCGTGCGGGGATGGGCAATGAGCAGTTCTTC.